This TCR beta chain came from a study of breast tumors, draining lymph nodes, adjacent tissues. CDR3 length: 13 residues. The V gene lost 5 bases and the J gene lost 5 bases, with 16 bases spanning the gap. CDR1 is DFQATT, CDR2 SNEGSKA, per germline (reference sequence). This clonotype was seen a few times. Its matching antigen is unknown. The lymph nodes were axillary draining lymph nodes from breast cancer patients. Whole-study findings and limits: Tumor repertoires ranked between lymph nodes and nontumor tissue in diversity, with V and J gene preferences.

TCRdb passed the multiplex PCR reads through MiXCR, listing each CDR3 protein once. The table includes about 270,000 distinct CDR3 sequences, under 35% detected once. The V and J genes are TRBV20-1 and TRBJ2-7; D may be TRBD1 (6 bases). The TCR sequence derives from a female donor with breast cancer. Some clones in this sample may be carry-over from other donors' samples. Sequencing was performed on axillary lymph node tissue. CDR3 nucleotide sequence: TGCAGTGCTGGGGGCAGGGGTCCCCACGAGCAGTACTTC. Translating it yields CSAGGRGPHEQYF.